Each of the 8 T cell receptor beta chains below was sequenced from the same sample in a study of vaccination and CD4 T cells after COVID-19. Antigens for these TCRs are unknown. Cultured CD4+ T cell DNA was sequenced using the Oncomine TCR Beta short-read assay. A single record per CDR3 protein comes from TCRdb applying MiXCR to the PCR reads. The table has some 9,500 distinct CDR3 sequences, over 35% seen once. The treatment denotes: 10-day PBMC culture with coronavirus spike peptide pools or control peptides (ViraFEST assay). Sequenced material: CD4+ T cells from blood, cultured in vitro. These receptors were obtained from a human donor who had recovered from COVID-19.

The chain combines TRBV4-3 with TRBJ2-3, with 8 bases identical to TRBD2. Germline V gene sequence: CDR1 LGHNA, CDR2 YSLEER. The CDR3 is 16 residues long. Losses at the gene ends were 0 bases for V and 6 bases for J; bases not matched to a gene: 8. Written as DNA, the CDR3 is TGCGCCAGCAGCCAAGATTTTGGACTAGCAGCCGATACGCAGTATTTT. It is translated as CASSQDFGLAADTQYF.

This clonotype was observed a few times. This chain joins TRBV11-2 and TRBJ2-1; D possibly corresponds to TRBD1 (6 bases). Germline V gene lookup returns CDR1 SGHAT and CDR2 FQNNGV. The CDR3 totals 16 residues. With 5 bases removed from V and 4 bases from J, the gap between germline ends came to 18 bases. DNA for the CDR3: TGTGCCAGCAGCATCAGGACAGTACATACTTACAATGAGCAGTTCTTC. Its translation: CASSIRTVHTYNEQFF.

Only one count was recorded for this clonotype. The V gene is TRBV5-1, the J gene TRBJ1-1; D perhaps matches TRBD1 (6 bases). The CDR3 covers 14 residues. Looked up from germline, CDR1 is SGHRS and CDR2 is YFSETQ. Trimming stripped 4 bases from V and 1 base from J, with 11 bases between. The CDR3 region has the DNA TGCGCCAGCAGCCCAGGGACAACGAACACTGAAGCTTTCTTT. Amino acid sequence: CASSPGTTNTEAFF.

The chain recombines TRBV5-6 with TRBJ1-2, with 7 positions matching TRBD1. The V gene end was trimmed by 6 bases and the J gene end by 4 bases; junction bases not matched to a gene: 9. This CDR3 is built from 14 residues. CDR1 and CDR2 (germline): SGHDT, YYEEEE. CDR3 nucleotide sequence: TGTGCCAGCACGTTACCCGGACAGGTCTATGGCTACACCTTC. Amino acids: CASTLPGQVYGYTF.

This clonotype was counted only a few times. This chain links TRBV7-2 with TRBJ2-2; D perhaps matches TRBD2 (5 bases). The V and J ends lost 8 bases and 4 bases respectively, with 17 bases between them. In germline, CDR1 is SGHTA, CDR2 FQGNSA. The CDR3 is 15 amino acids. The CDR3 sequence is CASLVNLGVTGELFF. In nucleotides, the CDR3 is TGTGCCAGCCTCGTGAATCTCGGGGTCACCGGGGAGCTGTTTTTT.

V and J are TRBV2 and TRBJ2-7; tentatively, D is TRBD1 (6 bases). The CDR3 has 14 amino acids. Trimming pared 5 bases from V and 4 bases from J, leaving 15 bases between. Germline CDR1 SNHLY, CDR2 FYNNEI. The DNA of the CDR3 is TGTGCCAGCAGTAGCAACAGGGATCTTTACGAGCAGTACTTC. Protein: CASSSNRDLYEQYF.

The V gene is TRBV30, the J gene TRBJ2-3; tentative D call: TRBD1 (7 bases). This CDR3 region has 11 residues. V shed 2 bases and J shed 14 bases, with 14 bases lying between them. Germline V gives CDR1 GTSNPN, CDR2 SVGIG (reference sequence). The CDR3 DNA follows: TGTGCCTGGAGTCCCCAGGGGGGAACGTATTTT. Protein: CAWSPQGGTYF.

This clonotype was counted between two and nine times. CDR3 sequence (DNA): TGTGCCAGCAGTGGGACAGGGGGGGCTTCACCCCTCCACTTT. Protein: CASSGTGGASPLHF. The rearrangement uses TRBV6-1 and TRBJ1-6; 10 nucleotides agree with TRBD1. CDR1 is MNHNS, CDR2 SASEGT, per germline. The CDR3 has 14 residues. With 4 bases clipped from V and 9 bases from J, the junction kept 3 bases outside the gene matches.